This T cell receptor beta chain was observed in a study of CD8 T cells in cerebrospinal fluid in Alzheimer's disease. Study at large: CSF T cell clonal expansion was assessed by plate-based nested PCR and droplet-based sequencing.

The CDR3 spans 15 residues. CDR1 is SGHAT and CDR2 is FQNNGV in the germline V gene. Profiling of CSF cells used 10X single-cell V(D)J plus 5' expression. TCRdb re-called the 10x single-cell sequencing reads and shows each CDR3 protein once, DNA omitted. The sample includes some 1,500 distinct CDR3 sequences. Overall study results and limits: Alzheimer's patients were not enriched for EBV-specific clones, which were not the most expanded. Versus healthy subjects, Alzheimer's patients more often had clones of at least 3%.

This clonotype shows up as medium-sized by frequency. Its antigen is unidentified. This sequence was found in a human donor in good health. The chain couples TRBV11-2 to TRBJ2-1; the D gene TCRdb calls, TRBD2, cannot be checked with no DNA. Material: cerebrospinal fluid. The CDR3 spells CASRLAGWTYNEQFF.